These T cell receptor beta chains were read from a single sample in a study of cytomegalovirus exposure and HLA in healthy donors. Assay: immunoSEQ multiplex PCR; the TCRdb copy retains only in-frame clones and omits some. The sample has around 130,000 clones; 55% to 75% are singletons. Sequenced material: PBMCs. The source of these receptors is a human donor in good health. CDR3s include the opening cysteine and the closing phenylalanine or tryptophan.

j_call v_call cdr3_aa
TRBJ1-3 TRBV28 CASNFHATLRAGQGSGNTIYF
TRBJ2-7 TRBV11-1 CASSHQEGAYEQYF
TRBJ2-7 TRBV14 CASSQTGQGNEQYF
TRBJ1-1 TRBV9 CASSVSGQNTEAFF
TRBJ1-1 TRBV7-2 CASSLYLMQGRGTEAFF
TRBJ2-7 TRBV6-6 CASSVQRGAAYEQYF
TRBJ2-5 TRBV5-4 CASSLGALAGGRETQYF
TRBJ2-3 TRBV9 CASSGGQAGVQTDTQYF
TRBJ2-1 TRBV5-6 CASSWGTSGMAYNEQFF
TRBJ2-7 TRBV4-1 CASSQEGSGRASYEQYF
TRBJ2-6 TRBV11-2 CASSLDRAGANVLTF
TRBJ2-3 TRBV6-6 CASSYSHRTDTQYF
TRBJ2-1 TRBV5-1 CASSARTGTGEYNEQFF
TRBJ2-7 TRBV7-9 CASSNWDRVIYEQYF
TRBJ2-5 TRBV2 CASSERETQYF
TRBJ2-1 TRBV7-9 CSSSDTSGSSYNEQFF
TRBJ2-2 TRBV2 CASSMETSNTGELFF
TRBJ2-6 TRBV27 CATRGANVLTF
TRBJ2-7 TRBV27 CASSTKQGSAYEQYF
TRBJ2-3 TRBV9 CASSVEPSLGTDTQYF
TRBJ1-6 TRBV10-3 CASARGNSPLHF
TRBJ2-7 TRBV7-9 CASSLAVEAGVYF
TRBJ1-2 TRBV7-2 CATSPGGDRGQHAKF
TRBJ2-7 TRBV6-1 CASRGDRGPGEQYF
TRBJ1-1 TRBV7-9 CASSLGTGRTTEAFF
TRBJ2-3 TRBV5-4 CASSLPRAGGGDTQYF
TRBJ1-2 TRBV29-1 CSVETVLGGYTF
TRBJ2-3 TRBV30 CASQARDTQYF
TRBJ2-7 TRBV5-6 CASSLGASLFSFGQYF
TRBJ1-6 TRBV4-2 CASSPVGGDSPLHF
TRBJ2-7 TRBV5-4 CASSPKLAGGGYEQYF
TRBJ1-5 TRBV7-2 CASSEGYSNQPQHF
TRBJ1-4 TRBV28 CASSSFRQIDEKLFF
TRBJ2-5 TRBV15 CATSRSGTGVETQYF
TRBJ2-3 TRBV5-4 CASTPELSLRVGAGDTQYF
TRBJ1-1 TRBV18 CASSPGQGSITEAFF
TRBJ1-2 TRBV6-4 CASSEPGLGGGYTF
TRBJ1-1 TRBV7-8 CASSSQQGAVTEAFF
TRBJ2-4 TRBV10-3 CAISESKGAPSKNIQYF
TRBJ1-5 TRBV9 CASSLTGGPWAQHF
TRBJ1-2 TRBV4-3 CASSQGGLSGRGYTF
TRBJ2-2 TRBV10-3 CAISELAGGSNTGELFF
TRBJ2-1 TRBV10-3 CAISVSLAAYNNEQFF
TRBJ1-5 TRBV19 CASSIRGIGQPQHF
TRBJ2-7 TRBV27 CASNNGGSPREQYF
TRBJ1-1 TRBV4-2 CASSQEGDRATEAFF
. TRBV5-4 CASSLGDTGTSVYEQYF
TRBJ2-2 TRBV29-1 CSVGRGRGTGELFF
TRBJ2-1 TRBV30 CAWSTLDFRNEQFF